This T cell receptor beta chain was identified during a study of blood T cell repertoires in COVID-19 (dated by TCRdb to the early 2020s). Context from the whole study: The collaborator samples originated in the United States, Italy and Spain and spanned the acute and convalescent phases of COVID-19. The prospective study material was composed of cDNA or gDNA derived from T cells, B-cell-depleted T cells, or PBMCs. The samples were drawn from the first 160 participants of the ongoing ImmuneRACE study and from 950 to 1,500 subjects provided by 6 global collaborators. Where available, HLA class I and class II types were taken from metadata supplied by the sample provider and were not determined by assay-based typing. The repertoires were made available in a free public database intended to serve as a resource for research on the immune response to SARS-CoV-2. Sample metadata almost always included a de-identified subject ID, COVID-19 status, age in years and sex. The dataset comprised deeply sampled blood TCRbeta repertoires from subjects exposed to, actively infected with, or recovered from COVID-19.

About this clone: The target of this receptor is not known. No per-base quality is available; no much larger clone lies one base away.

Overall study outcomes, separate from this receptor: Clinical and demographic metadata were provided uncurated, with the amount varying by source and participant.

Whole blood was collected in K2EDTA tubes by collaborating institutions according to the institutions' own protocols. Collaborator samples were shipped for TCRbeta analysis as frozen whole blood, isolated PBMCs, or DNA extracted from either sample type. TCRbeta CDR3 regions were amplified from genomic DNA by means of the immunoSEQ Assay, a bias-controlled multiplex PCR. The source study handled its data this way. Within the assay, amplification of reference gene primers was used to estimate how many nucleated cells each sample contained. To quantify the absolute abundance of each unique TCRbeta CDR3 rearrangement, sequence reads were collapsed and filtered. For each sample, productive Simpson clonality was calculated as the square root of Simpson's diversity index over productive rearrangements. The table comes from immuneACCESS by way of TCRdb, which keeps in-frame sequences with V and J called. Part of the clones is missing from these tables; in studies checked, under half for an unresolved V gene and the rest for unknown reasons. V and J calls and clone size are copied from that table; D and trimming were computed from the DNA. Present in this sample are under 200,000 clones, approximately 84% of which were seen just once. The biggest ten clones account for approximately 0.99% of the sample.

The cysteine opens and the phenylalanine closes a CDR3 of 18 amino acids. The sequence is cut down to CDR3 DNA, 54 bases in frame from base 1. Sequences SGHTA (CDR1) and FQGTGA (CDR2) are obtained from the germline V gene. V is reduced by 5 bases and J by 0 bases, leaving a spacing of 17 bases between them. Here the chain combines TRBV7-3 and TRBJ2-6, with a weak D call of TRBD2 (5 bases match). Source material: peripheral blood. This TCR came from a man aged 35 to 55 with acute or convalescent COVID-19. The CDR3 reads as follows: CASSARTYQLSGANVLTF. The bases are TGTGCCAGCAGCGCCCGGACTTATCAGCTCTCTGGGGCCAACGTCCTGACTTTC. The full variable domain, completed from the reference TRBV7-3 and TRBJ2-6 proteins outside the CDR3, reads GAGVSQTPSNKVTEKGKYVELRCDPISGHTALYWYRQSLGQGPEFLIYFQGTGAADDSGLPNDRFFAVRPEGSVSTLKIQRTERGDSAVYLCASSARTYQLSGANVLTFGAGSRLTVL.